This T cell receptor (beta chain) was obtained from a study of early T cells in non-severe SARS-CoV-2 infection. Study context: Unsorted whole-blood RNA was sequenced in bulk, leaving chains unpaired.

CDR1 and CDR2 (germline): KGHDR, SFDVKD. V was clipped by 9 bases and J by 7 bases, with 9 bases between them. The length of the CDR3 is 11 residues. cDNA molecules, individually, were tagged with unique molecular identifiers. TCRdb reprocessed the 5' RACE reads with MiXCR, giving one entry per CDR3 protein. Of 50,000 to 65,000 distinct CDR3 sequences in the sample, about 7.7% were seen once. A remark on this clonotype: Its specificity is not known.

The study's findings and limits: Matches to VDJdb favored anti-spike CD8 responses and missed private and CD4 specificities.

The sequencing used whole blood, collected at baseline. This TCR came from an adult who was a healthcare worker with PCR-confirmed SARS-CoV-2 infection or an uninfected control (not recorded which). The rearrangement uses TRBV24-1 and TRBJ2-4; TRBD2 might be the D (6 bases). The CDR3: CATGAGNIQYF. CDR3 nucleotides: TGTGCCACCGGGGCGGGGAACATTCAGTACTTC.